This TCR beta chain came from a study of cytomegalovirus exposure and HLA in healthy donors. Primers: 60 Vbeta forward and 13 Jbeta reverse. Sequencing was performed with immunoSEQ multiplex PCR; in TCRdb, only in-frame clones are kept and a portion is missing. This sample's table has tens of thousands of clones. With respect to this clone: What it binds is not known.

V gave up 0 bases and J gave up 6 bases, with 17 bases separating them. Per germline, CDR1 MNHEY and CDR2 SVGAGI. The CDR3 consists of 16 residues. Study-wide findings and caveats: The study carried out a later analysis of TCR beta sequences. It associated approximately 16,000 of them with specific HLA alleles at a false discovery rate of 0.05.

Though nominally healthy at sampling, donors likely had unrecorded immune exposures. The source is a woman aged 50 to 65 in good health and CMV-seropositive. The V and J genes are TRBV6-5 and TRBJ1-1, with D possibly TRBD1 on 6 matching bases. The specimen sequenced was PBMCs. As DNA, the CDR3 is TGTGCCAGCAGTTACTCGAACAGGGAGGGAAGGTCTGAAGCTTTCTTT. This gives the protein CASSYSNREGRSEAFF.